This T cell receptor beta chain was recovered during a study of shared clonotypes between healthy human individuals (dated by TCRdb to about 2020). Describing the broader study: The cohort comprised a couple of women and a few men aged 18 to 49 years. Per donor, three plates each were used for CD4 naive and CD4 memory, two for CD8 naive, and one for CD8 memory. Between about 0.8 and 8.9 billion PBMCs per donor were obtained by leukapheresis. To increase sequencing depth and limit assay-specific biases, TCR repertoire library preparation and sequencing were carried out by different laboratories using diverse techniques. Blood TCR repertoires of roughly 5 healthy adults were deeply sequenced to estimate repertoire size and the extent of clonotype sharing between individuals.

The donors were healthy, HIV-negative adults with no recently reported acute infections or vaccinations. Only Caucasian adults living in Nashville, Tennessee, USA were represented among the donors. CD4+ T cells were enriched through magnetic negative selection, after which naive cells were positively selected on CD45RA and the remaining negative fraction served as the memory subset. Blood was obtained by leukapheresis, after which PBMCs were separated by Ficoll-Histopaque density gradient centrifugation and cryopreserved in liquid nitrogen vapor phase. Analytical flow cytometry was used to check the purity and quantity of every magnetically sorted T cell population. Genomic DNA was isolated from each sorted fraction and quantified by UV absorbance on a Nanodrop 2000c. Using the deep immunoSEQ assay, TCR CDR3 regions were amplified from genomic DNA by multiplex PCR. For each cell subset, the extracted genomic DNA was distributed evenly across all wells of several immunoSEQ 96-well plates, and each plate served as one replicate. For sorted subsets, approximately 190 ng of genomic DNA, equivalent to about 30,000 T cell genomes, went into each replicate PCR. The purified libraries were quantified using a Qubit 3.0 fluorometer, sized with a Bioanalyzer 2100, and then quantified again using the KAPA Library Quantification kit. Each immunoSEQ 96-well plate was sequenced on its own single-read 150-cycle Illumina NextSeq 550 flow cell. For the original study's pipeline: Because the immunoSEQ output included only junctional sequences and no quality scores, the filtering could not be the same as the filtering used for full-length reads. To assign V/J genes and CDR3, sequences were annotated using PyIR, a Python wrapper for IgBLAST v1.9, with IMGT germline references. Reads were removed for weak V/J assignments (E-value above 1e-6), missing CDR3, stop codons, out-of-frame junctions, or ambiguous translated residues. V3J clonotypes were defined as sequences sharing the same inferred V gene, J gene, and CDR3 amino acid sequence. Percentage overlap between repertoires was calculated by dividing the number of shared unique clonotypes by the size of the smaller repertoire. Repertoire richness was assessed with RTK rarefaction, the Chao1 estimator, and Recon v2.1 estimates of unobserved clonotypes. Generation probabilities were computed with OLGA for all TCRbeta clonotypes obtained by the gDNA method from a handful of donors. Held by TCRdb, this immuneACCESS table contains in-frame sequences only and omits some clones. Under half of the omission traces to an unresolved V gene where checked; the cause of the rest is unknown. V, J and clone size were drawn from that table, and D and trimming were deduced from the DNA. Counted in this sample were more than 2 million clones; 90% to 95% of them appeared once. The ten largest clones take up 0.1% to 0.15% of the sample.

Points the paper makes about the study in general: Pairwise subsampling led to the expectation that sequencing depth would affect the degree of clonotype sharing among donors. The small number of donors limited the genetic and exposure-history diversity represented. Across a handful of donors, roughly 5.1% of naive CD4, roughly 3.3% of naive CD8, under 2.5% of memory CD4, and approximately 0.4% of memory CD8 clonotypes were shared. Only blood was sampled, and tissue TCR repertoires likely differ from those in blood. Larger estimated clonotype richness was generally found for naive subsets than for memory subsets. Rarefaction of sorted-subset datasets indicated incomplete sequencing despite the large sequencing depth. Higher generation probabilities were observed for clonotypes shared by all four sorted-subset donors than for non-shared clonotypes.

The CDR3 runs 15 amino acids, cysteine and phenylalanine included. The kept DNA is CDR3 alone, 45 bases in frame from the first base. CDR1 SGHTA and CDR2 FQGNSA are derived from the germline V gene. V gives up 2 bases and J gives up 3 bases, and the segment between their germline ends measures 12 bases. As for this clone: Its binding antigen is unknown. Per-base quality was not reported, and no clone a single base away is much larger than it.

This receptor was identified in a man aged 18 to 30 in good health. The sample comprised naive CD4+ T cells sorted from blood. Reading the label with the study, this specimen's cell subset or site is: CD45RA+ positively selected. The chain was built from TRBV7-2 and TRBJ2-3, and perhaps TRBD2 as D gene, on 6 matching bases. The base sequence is TGTGCCAGCAGCTTAAGGGACTTTCATACAGATACGCAGTATTTT. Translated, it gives CASSLRDFHTDTQYF.